Below are 26 T cell receptor beta chains sequenced from a single sample in a study of vaccination and CD4 T cells after COVID-19. Which antigens these TCRs recognize remains unknown. Treatment defined: approximately nine-day PBMC culture with coronavirus spike peptide pools or control peptides (ViraFEST assay). With the Oncomine TCR Beta short-read assay, DNA from cultured CD4+ T cells was sequenced. One entry per CDR3 protein, called by TCRdb with MiXCR from the PCR reads. The repertoire holds 12,000 to 15,000 distinct CDR3 sequences, with 40% to 65% as singletons. The sequences come from CD4+ T cells from blood, cultured in vitro, collected before SARS-CoV-2 vaccination. The source is a human donor who had recovered from COVID-19.

J is TRBJ2-5 and V is TRBV12-3 or TRBV12-4; D gene ambiguous. The CDR3 loop spans 14 amino acids. The V gene lost 6 bases and the J gene lost 3 bases, with 14 bases spanning the gap. The CDR3 nucleotides read TGTGCCAGCAGCTCGGCGGTTTGGGAAGAGACCCAGTACTTC. This gives the protein CASSSAVWEETQYF.

Worth noting for this clonotype: Because the CDR3 is missing its conserved closing phenylalanine or tryptophan, this is likely a read error. The J gene is TRBJ1-2, the V gene TRBV20-1, with D maybe TRBD1 (6 bases). CDR3 length: 14 residues. CDR1 DFQATT and CDR2 SNEGSKA come from the germline V gene (reference sequence). V lost 3 bases and J lost 0, with 11 bases in between. CDR3 in DNA: TGCAGTGCTAGGAGGGGGATTACTAACTATGGCTACACCTCC. As protein: CSARRGITNYGYTS.

There are a few counts of this clonotype. The junction and the germline gene differ at one end; a read error may be behind it. This chain links TRBV7-7 with TRBJ2-2, with D hard to call. This CDR3 is 13 amino acids long. Germline CDR1 and CDR2: SSHAT and FNYEAQ (reference sequence). This chain's CDR3 is CASSPTAHRELFF. The DNA for the CDR3 is TGTGCTAGCAGCCCAACAGCGCACCGGGAGCTGTTTTTT.

The chain combines TRBV6-5 with TRBJ1-1, with D unresolved. Trimming pared 2 bases from V and 7 bases from J, leaving 8 bases between. This CDR3 comprises 12 residues. Germline V gene sequence: CDR1 MNHEY, CDR2 SVGAGI. The CDR3, as DNA: TGTGCCAGCAGTTACAATCGTATTGAAGCTTTCTTT. Its translation is CASSYNRIEAFF.

This chain joins TRBV7-2 and TRBJ2-3; no definite D call. Trimming stripped 1 base from V and 2 bases from J, with 10 bases between. The CDR3 consists of 15 residues. CDR1 and CDR2 from the germline V gene are SGHTA and FQGNSA. The CDR3 bases are TGTGCCAGCAGCTTAGGGCCGGGCTTCACAGATACGCAGTATTTT. Its protein product is CASSLGPGFTDTQYF.

The gene calls are TRBV6-4 and TRBJ2-2; 9 nucleotides agree with TRBD1. CDR3 length equals 14 residues. Trimming at V came to 3 bases and at J to 4 bases, leaving 0 bases not matched to a gene. CDR1 is MRHNA, CDR2 SNTAGT, per germline. Here the CDR3 DNA reads TGTGCCAGCAGTGAGGGACAGGGCACCGGGGAGCTGTTTTTT. Residues: CASSEGQGTGELFF.

The chain is built from TRBV10-1 and TRBJ1-3, with D unresolved. From germline, CDR1 is WNHNN and CDR2 SYGVQD (reference sequence). The CDR3 extends over 15 amino acids. Trimming left V 3 bases short and J 0 bases short, with 9 bases between. The CDR3 coding sequence is TGCGCCAGCAGTGAACCGAACCACTCTGGAAACACCATATATTTT. Translation gives CASSEPNHSGNTIYF.

J is TRBJ2-6 and V is TRBV7-3, with 9 bases that match TRBD1. V was clipped by 5 bases and J by 2 bases; unmatched bases: 10. The germline V gene has CDR1 SGHTA and CDR2 FQGTGA. The CDR3 is 18 amino acids. The CDR3: CASSRPGQGNAGANVLTF. The CDR3 DNA reads TGTGCCAGCAGCCGACCGGGACAGGGCAATGCTGGGGCCAACGTCCTGACTTTC.

This clonotype was seen a handful of times. The rearrangement links TRBV10-3 to TRBJ1-2; D is ambiguous. Germline CDR1 reads ENHRY; CDR2 reads SYGVKD. There are 13 residues in the CDR3. V lost 0 bases and J 8 bases, leaving 10 bases between the germline ends. The CDR3 spells CAISESEGEGYTF. In DNA, the CDR3 is TGTGCCATCAGTGAGTCCGAGGGCGAGGGCTACACCTTC.

The V gene is TRBV28, the J gene TRBJ1-1, with D tentatively TRBD1 (5 bases). The CDR3 runs 18 residues. Germline V gives CDR1 MDHEN, CDR2 SYDVKM. V gave up 7 bases and J gave up 9 bases, with 33 bases separating them. DNA for the CDR3: TGTGCCAGCACCGCCCCGGGACTGGCAAGTGGAGAGGGCCTAAAAGCTTTCTTT. This translates into CASTAPGLASGEGLKAFF.

This clonotype was seen a few times. The rearrangement uses TRBV6-1 and TRBJ2-3; 8 bases are shared with TRBD1. V gave up 8 bases and J gave up 4 bases; unmatched junction bases: 5. The CDR3 runs 13 residues. Per germline, CDR1 MNHNS and CDR2 SASEGT. In DNA, the CDR3 is TGTGCCAGCGGCGACAGGGGTGCAGATACGCAGTATTTT. Translating it yields CASGDRGADTQYF.

The chain joins TRBV7-9 to TRBJ1-2; D might be TRBD1 (5 bases). The CDR3 loop spans 13 amino acids. Germline V gene lookup returns CDR1 SEHNR and CDR2 FQNEAQ (reference sequence). Trimming removed 5 bases from V and 6 bases from J, with 13 bases in between. The CDR3 nucleotides are TGTGCCAGCAGCAACGCGGGGGTGGATGGCTACACCTTC. It is translated as CASSNAGVDGYTF.

This chain joins TRBV7-9 and TRBJ2-7; perhaps TRBD2 as D (6 bases). Between the trimmed V and J ends, which lost 5 bases and 4 bases, there was a span of 18 bases. The CDR3 is 15 residues long. The germline CDR1 and CDR2 sequences are SEHNR and FQNEAQ (reference sequence). The CDR3 loop is CASSPYSREVYEQYF. The CDR3 DNA reads as TGTGCCAGCAGCCCGTACAGTAGGGAGGTGTACGAGCAGTACTTC. The full variable domain, its missing parts supplied by reference TRBV7-9 and TRBJ2-7, is DTGVSQNPRHKITKRGQNVTFRCDPISEHNRLYWYRQTLGQGPEFLTYFQNEAQLEKSRLLSDRFSAERPKGSFSTLEIQRTEQGDSAMYLCASSPYSREVYEQYFGPGTRLTVT.

This clonotype showed up just a few times. This chain connects TRBV25-1 to TRBJ2-5, with D possibly TRBD2 on 6 matching bases. Looked up from germline, CDR1 is MGHDK and CDR2 is SYGVNS. The length of the CDR3 is 17 residues. V was trimmed by 3 bases and J by 2 bases, leaving 19 bases between them. CDR3 DNA sequence: TGTGCCAGCAGTGACCCCTACGGGTTGCGGGGACAAGAGACCCAGTACTTC. This gives the protein CASSDPYGLRGQETQYF. The full variable domain, with the rest looked up from reference TRBV25-1 and TRBJ2-5, is EADIYQTPRYLVIGTGKKITLECSQTMGHDKMYWYQQDPGMELHLIHYSYGVNSTEKGDLSSESTVSRIRTEHFPLTLESARPSHTSQYLCASSDPYGLRGQETQYFGPGTRLLVL.

The J gene is TRBJ2-3, the V gene TRBV20-1; a possible D gene is TRBD2 (6 bases). The CDR3 covers 13 residues. In germline, CDR1 is DFQATT, CDR2 SNEGSKA (reference sequence). CDR3 amino acids: CRSGDRVPDTQYF. DNA of the CDR3: TGCAGATCGGGAGACCGTGTGCCAGATACGCAGTATTTT.

This rearrangement joins TRBV6-1 to TRBJ2-7; D gene ambiguous. Between the trimmed V and J ends, which lost 8 bases and 2 bases, there was a span of 34 bases. The CDR3 has 20 residues. In germline, CDR1 is MNHNS, CDR2 SASEGT. This chain's CDR3 is CASGNWVRPALQTTTYEQYF. The CDR3 DNA reads TGTGCCAGCGGTAATTGGGTCCGGCCAGCCCTTCAAACCACCACCTACGAGCAGTACTTC.

This clonotype showed up just once. This chain connects TRBV4-2 to TRBJ1-2, with 10 bases matching TRBD1. The germline CDR1 and CDR2 sequences are LGHNA and YNFKEQ. The CDR3 runs to 14 residues. V shed 3 bases and J 3 bases; nucleotides not matched to a gene: 1. This CDR3 reads CASSHGQGDYGYTF. The CDR3 nucleotides read TGTGCCAGCAGCCACGGACAGGGGGACTATGGCTACACCTTC.

The chain couples TRBV6-1 to TRBJ1-5; TRBD1 is a possible D gene (5 bases). The V end lost 6 bases, the J end lost 5 bases, and 11 bases lay between the germline ends. Germline CDR1 and CDR2: MNHNS and SASEGT. The CDR3 spans 13 residues. CDR3 in DNA: TGTGCCAGCAGCCCGCAGGGTGATCAGCCCCAGCATTTT. Translated, it gives CASSPQGDQPQHF.

The table lists this clonotype with a few counts. The rearrangement uses TRBV15 and TRBJ2-3, with D unresolved. CDR1 and CDR2 (germline): LNHNV, YYDKDF (reference sequence). This CDR3 contains 16 residues. Trimming took off 0 bases at V and 6 bases at J, with 16 bases between the two ends. The CDR3 is CATSRERPAVGDTQYF. CDR3 nucleotide sequence: TGTGCCACCAGCAGAGAGAGGCCAGCAGTTGGGGATACGCAGTATTTT.

V is TRBV30 and J is TRBJ2-7; either TRBD1 or TRBD2 may fit D (5 bases each). CDR1 and CDR2 (germline): GTSNPN, SVGIG (reference sequence). V shed 8 bases and J shed 0 bases, with 17 bases lying between them. This CDR3 spans 14 amino acids. As DNA, the CDR3 is TGTGCCCTCGCCAGTTGGGGGAGCTCCTACGAGCAGTACTTC. Its protein product is CALASWGSSYEQYF.

The chain uses TRBV7-3 and TRBJ2-3; D is undetermined. The length of the CDR3 is 14 residues. Germline V CDR1 and CDR2: SGHTA, FQGTGA. V lost 1 base and J 2 bases, leaving 7 bases between the germline ends. CDR3 sequence reads: CASSLRGSTDTQYF. Written as DNA, the CDR3 is TGTGCCAGCAGCTTAAGGGGATCCACAGATACGCAGTATTTT.

The chain couples TRBV6-1 to TRBJ2-2, with 8 bases aligning to TRBD2. This CDR3 spans 15 amino acids. Trimming at V came to 8 bases and at J to 6 bases, leaving 11 bases not matched to a gene. The germline V gene has CDR1 MNHNS and CDR2 SASEGT. Here the CDR3 reads CASVSPGGPSGELFF. The CDR3, as DNA: TGTGCCAGCGTTTCACCGGGAGGGCCATCCGGGGAGCTGTTTTTT.

The chain joins TRBV10-3 to TRBJ2-5, with D perhaps matching TRBD1 (6 bases). CDR3 length: 14 amino acids. V lost 11 bases and J lost 3, with 19 bases in between. Germline values: CDR1 ENHRY, CDR2 SYGVKD. CDR3 nucleotide sequence: TGTGCCTCAAGACAGGTCTCGAGTGAAGAGACCCAGTACTTC. It is translated as CASRQVSSEETQYF.

The chain couples TRBV10-3 to TRBJ1-2; a weak D match, TRBD1 (6 bases). The CDR3 has 16 residues. V dropped 0 bases and J dropped 8 bases, with 19 bases sitting between them. Germline CDR1 reads ENHRY; CDR2 reads SYGVKD. The CDR3 DNA follows: TGTGCCATCAGTGAGTCATCCATAGGGGGATCGGGGGGCTACACCTTC. It encodes CAISESSIGGSGGYTF.

The chain employs TRBV20-1 and TRBJ2-3; D is uncertain. CDR1 and CDR2 from the germline V gene are DFQATT and SNEGSKA (reference sequence). Between the trimmed V and J ends, which lost 0 bases and 4 bases, there was a span of 11 bases. The CDR3 is 14 residues long. The CDR3 bases are TGCAGTGCTAGAGATCGGTTAGGAGCAGATACGCAGTATTTT. Protein sequence: CSARDRLGADTQYF.

This clonotype was counted between two and nine times. This chain uses TRBV6-4 with TRBJ2-3, with 11 nucleotides matching TRBD2. V gave up 7 bases and J gave up 3 bases; unmatched junction bases: 9. From germline, CDR1 is MRHNA and CDR2 SNTAGT. This CDR3 comprises 16 residues. The CDR3 loop reads CASKPRGTSGTDTQYF. The DNA for the CDR3 is TGTGCCAGCAAACCAAGGGGGACTAGCGGTACAGATACGCAGTATTTT.